The 20 T cell receptor beta chains reported below all come from one sample, sequenced in a study of technical replicates of blood from a handful of donors. Libraries were prepared by immunoSEQ multiplex PCR; TCRdb keeps only in-frame clonotypes and omits some of them. The sample shows 85,000 to 100,000 clones, just under 95% of them seen only once. Material for sequencing was T cells isolated from PBMCs. All receptors derive from a human donor in good health.

The chain has TRBV28 and TRBJ2-1; 11 nucleotides agree with TRBD2. This CDR3 comprises 16 residues. J gave up 3 bases and V 6 bases, and 7 bases lay outside the gene matches. The germline V gene encodes CDR1 MDHEN and CDR2 SYDVKM. The CDR3 DNA follows: TGTGCCAGCAGCCCGAGACTAGCGGGAATCTACAATGAGCAGTTCTTC. Its translation: CASSPRLAGIYNEQFF. The full variable domain, in which reference TRBV28 and TRBJ2-1 provide the parts outside the CDR3, is DVKVTQSSRYLVKRTGEKVFLECVQDMDHENMFWYRQDPGLGLRLIYFSYDVKMKEKGDIPEGYSVSREKKERFSLILESASTNQTSMYLCASSPRLAGIYNEQFFGPGTRLTVL.

J is TRBJ2-5 and V is TRBV5-1, with TRBD1 matching 7 bases. Looked up from germline, CDR1 is SGHRS and CDR2 is YFSETQ. V lost 0 bases, J lost 3 bases, and 2 bases stayed unmatched. This CDR3 comprises 14 residues. The CDR3 loop reads CASSLEGTEETQYF. CDR3 nucleotides: TGCGCCAGCAGCTTGGAGGGGACAGAAGAGACCCAGTACTTC.

The J gene is TRBJ2-3, the V gene TRBV27; D is perhaps TRBD2 (5 bases). Germline V gene data show CDR1 as MNHEY and CDR2 as SMNVEV (reference sequence). V was cut by 10 bases and J by 2 bases, with 19 bases left in between. This CDR3 contains 15 residues. The CDR3 region is CATSEEAGATDTQYF. CDR3 nucleotides: TGTGCCACCTCGGAGGAGGCCGGAGCCACAGATACGCAGTATTTT.

This sequence joins TRBV5-1 and TRBJ1-1; TRBD1 matches at 7 bases. CDR1 and CDR2 (germline): SGHRS, YFSETQ. The CDR3 loop spans 13 amino acids. The V and J ends lost 5 bases and 0 bases, in that order; junction bases with no gene match: 1. CDR3 DNA: TGCGCCAGCAGGACAGGGATGAACACTGAAGCTTTCTTT. Translated: CASRTGMNTEAFF.

This chain links TRBV14 with TRBJ2-1, with 7 bases that match TRBD2. The CDR3 runs to 17 residues. The J segment lost 0 bases and the V segment lost 2 bases, leaving 7 bases of the junction unmatched. In germline, CDR1 is SGHDN, CDR2 FVKESK. CDR3 loop: CASSQKTGGSSYNEQFF. CDR3 bases: TGTGCCAGCAGCCAAAAAACGGGCGGGAGCTCCTACAATGAGCAGTTCTTC.

In DNA form, the CDR3 reads TGCAGCGTTGAAGGGGCGGGGCGGAGGAGGGAAGAGACCCAGTACTTC. It codes for CSVEGAGRRREETQYF. J is TRBJ2-5 and V is TRBV29-1; D possibly corresponds to TRBD2 (6 bases). V lost 1 base, J lost 3 bases, and 18 bases lay in between. The CDR3 covers 16 residues. CDR1 is SQVTM, CDR2 ANQGSEA, per germline.

The chain has TRBV5-4 and TRBJ2-7; 11 positions match TRBD2. This CDR3 has 17 residues. From germline, CDR1 is SGHNT and CDR2 YYREEE (reference sequence). The ends lost 4 bases at V and 5 bases at J; junction bases unmatched: 14. CDR3 residues: CASSRRLAGLGENEQYF. Written as DNA, the CDR3 is TGTGCCAGCAGCCGAAGACTAGCGGGACTTGGTGAGAACGAGCAGTACTTC. Together with reference TRBV5-4 and TRBJ2-7, the CDR3 gives the full variable domain: ETGVTQSPTHLIKTRGQQVTLRCSSQSGHNTVSWYQQALGQGPQFIFQYYREEENGRGNFPPRFSGLQFPNYSSELNVNALELDDSALYLCASSRRLAGLGENEQYFGPGTRLTVT.

This clone was seen only a few times. The genes are TRBV5-1 and TRBJ2-5; 8 nucleotides match TRBD1. CDR1 SGHRS and CDR2 YFSETQ come from the germline V gene. V shed 4 bases, J shed 5 bases, and the junction held 7 bases outside the gene matches. CDR3 length: 14 residues. CDR3 in DNA: TGCGCCAGCAGCCAGACAGGGGTGGATGAGACCCAGTACTTC. This sequence encodes CASSQTGVDETQYF.

The chain joins TRBV15 to TRBJ1-4; 8 bases are shared with TRBD1. Germline CDR1 and CDR2: LNHNV and YYDKDF (reference sequence). After removal of 0 bases from V and 13 bases from J, the junction contained 4 bases not matched to a gene. The CDR3 length is 13 residues. The CDR3: CATSREDRDGLFF. CDR3 in DNA: TGTGCCACCAGCAGAGAGGACAGGGACGGACTGTTTTTT.

V gene TRBV6-5 combines with J gene TRBJ1-2; tentatively, D is TRBD1 (6 bases). The CDR3 is made up of 14 amino acids. V lost 5 bases and J 4 bases, leaving 14 bases between the germline ends. The germline V gene encodes CDR1 MNHEY and CDR2 SVGAGI. The CDR3 nucleotides read TGTGCCAGCAGTCCCACAGGGTTAATCTATGGCTACACCTTC. It encodes CASSPTGLIYGYTF.

This chain joins TRBV19 and TRBJ2-5; D possibly corresponds to TRBD1 (6 bases). CDR1 is LNHDA, CDR2 SQIVND, per germline (reference sequence). V was pared by 4 bases and J by 2 bases, with 14 bases between. The CDR3 spans 15 residues. The CDR3 protein is CASSNEQGDQETQYF. CDR3 sequence (DNA): TGTGCCAGTAGTAATGAACAGGGTGATCAAGAGACCCAGTACTTC. Full variable domain (remainder filled in from reference TRBV19 and TRBJ2-5): DGGITQSPKYLFRKEGQNVTLSCEQNLNHDAMYWYRQDPGQGLRLIYYSQIVNDFQKGDIAEGYSVSREKKESFPLTVTSAQKNPTAFYLCASSNEQGDQETQYFGPGTRLLVL.

This clone was detected once. The rearrangement links TRBV6-5 to TRBJ1-5; 8 positions agree with TRBD1. Trimming removed 4 bases from V and 6 bases from J; junction bases left unmatched: 11. The germline V gene encodes CDR1 MNHEY and CDR2 SVGAGI. The CDR3 length is 16 residues. Here the CDR3 DNA reads TGTGCCAGCAGTTCCCTCTCGACAGGGGATACTCAGCCCCAGCATTTT. Encoded protein: CASSSLSTGDTQPQHF.

The rearrangement uses TRBV4-1 and TRBJ2-1, with D perhaps TRBD2 (6 bases). This CDR3 has 16 amino acids. Germline values: CDR1 MGHRA, CDR2 YSYEKL. V was trimmed by 1 base and J by 7 bases, leaving 17 bases between them. This chain's CDR3 is CASSQGTGERGNEQFF. CDR3 nucleotide sequence: TGCGCCAGCAGCCAAGGTACGGGAGAGCGTGGGAATGAGCAGTTCTTC.

This chain joins TRBV20-1 and TRBJ2-1, with 9 positions matching TRBD2. CDR3 length: 11 residues. Germline trimming cut 5 bases from V and 9 bases from J; bases unmatched to any gene: 2. Looked up from germline, CDR1 is DFQATT and CDR2 is SNEGSKA (reference sequence). Written as DNA, the CDR3 is TGCAGTGCTCCGACTAGCGGTGAGCAGTTCTTC. Its protein is CSAPTSGEQFF.

This chain joins TRBV12-5 and TRBJ2-7, with TRBD1 matching over 8 bases. Per the germline V gene, CDR1 is LGHNT and CDR2 is FRNRAP. The CDR3 extends over 21 amino acids. V shed 0 bases and J 3 bases; nucleotides not matched to a gene: 22. CDR3 DNA: TGTGCTAGTGGTTTGGTCTTTGGGGCAGGGGGCCATCCCTCACCCTACTACGAGCAGTACTTC. Amino acids: CASGLVFGAGGHPSPYYEQYF. Using reference TRBV12-5 and TRBJ2-7 for the parts outside the CDR3, the full variable domain is DARVTQTPRHKVTEMGQEVTMRCQPILGHNTVFWYRQTMMQGLELLAYFRNRAPLDDSGMPKDRFSAEMPDATLATLKIQPSEPRDSAVYFCASGLVFGAGGHPSPYYEQYFGPGTRLTVT.

The V and J genes are TRBV20-1 and TRBJ2-1, with D hard to call. Germline loops: CDR1 DFQATT, CDR2 SNEGSKA (reference sequence). V lost 2 bases, J lost 7 bases, and 6 bases lay in between. The CDR3 has 11 amino acids. CDR3 DNA sequence: TGCAGTGCTAGAAGGAGAAATGAGCAGTTCTTC. The encoded protein is CSARRRNEQFF.

The chain combines TRBV7-8 with TRBJ1-2, with D hard to call. V was clipped by 1 base and J by 0 bases, with 15 bases between them. The germline V gene encodes CDR1 SGHVS and CDR2 FQNEAQ. CDR3 length: 17 amino acids. The CDR3 region is CASSLVLIPTPNYGYTF. In DNA form, the CDR3 reads TGTGCCAGCAGCTTAGTTCTTATCCCGACACCTAACTATGGCTACACCTTC.

The chain combines TRBV5-1 with TRBJ2-1, with D unresolved. Germline V CDR1 and CDR2: SGHRS, YFSETQ. The CDR3 totals 12 residues. V was pared by 2 bases and J by 8 bases, with 8 bases between. CDR3 sequence reads: CASSLGLDEQFF. The DNA for the CDR3 is TGCGCCAGCAGCTTAGGCCTAGATGAGCAGTTCTTC.

The chain carries TRBV18 and TRBJ1-1; weak D call: TRBD1 (5 bases). In germline, CDR1 is KGHSH, CDR2 LQKENI. This CDR3 spans 15 amino acids. The V end lost 0 bases, the J end lost 0 bases, and 8 bases lay between the germline ends. Written as DNA, the CDR3 is TGTGCCAGCTCACCACCGGGGCTCATGAACACTGAAGCTTTCTTT. Protein sequence: CASSPPGLMNTEAFF.

The chain recombines TRBV7-6 with TRBJ2-1, with 7 bases lining up with TRBD1. CDR1 SGHVS and CDR2 FNYEAQ come from the germline V gene. The CDR3 is 15 amino acids. V gave up 5 bases and J gave up 1 base; unmatched junction bases: 5. The CDR3 nucleotides are TGTGCCAGCAGCCGGAACAGGGGATCCTACAATGAGCAGTTCTTC. Protein product: CASSRNRGSYNEQFF.